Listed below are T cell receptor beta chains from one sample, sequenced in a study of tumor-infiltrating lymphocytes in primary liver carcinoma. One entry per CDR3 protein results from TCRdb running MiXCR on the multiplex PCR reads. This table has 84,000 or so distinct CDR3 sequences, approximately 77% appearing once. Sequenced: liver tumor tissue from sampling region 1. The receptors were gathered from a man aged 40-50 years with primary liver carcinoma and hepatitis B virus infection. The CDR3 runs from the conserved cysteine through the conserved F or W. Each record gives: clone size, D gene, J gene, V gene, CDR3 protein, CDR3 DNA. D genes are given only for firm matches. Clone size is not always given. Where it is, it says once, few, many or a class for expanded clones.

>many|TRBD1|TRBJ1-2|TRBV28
CASKTGGADYGYTF
TGTGCCAGCAAGACAGGGGGGGCCGACTATGGCTACACCTTC
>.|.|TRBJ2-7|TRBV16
CASSQPVGAEQYF
TGTGCCAGCAGCCAACCCGTCGGGGCCGAGCAGTATTTC
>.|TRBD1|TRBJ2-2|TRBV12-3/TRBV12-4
CASSLMLGQGAVAGELFF
TGTGCCAGCAGTTTAATGCTGGGACAGGGGGCGGTAGCCGGTGAGCTGTTTTTT
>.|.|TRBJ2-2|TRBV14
CASIPLNTGELFF
TGTGCCAGCATTCCTTTGAACACCGGGGAGCTGTTTTTT
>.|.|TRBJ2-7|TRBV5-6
CDSSLGHIRNELYF
TGTGACAGCAGCTTGGGGCACATAAGGAACGAGCTGTACTTC
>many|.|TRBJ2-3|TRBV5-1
CASSQRGEDTQYF
TGCGCCAGCAGCCAAAGAGGAGAAGATACGCAGTATTTT
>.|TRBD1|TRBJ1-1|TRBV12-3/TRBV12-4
CDSSGSWDRGRWGFF
TGTGACAGCAGTGGTAGTTGGGATAGGGGGCGATGGGGTTTCTTT
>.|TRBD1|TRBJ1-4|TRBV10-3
CAISDSPGQSNQKLFF
TGTGCCATCAGTGACTCACCGGGACAGAGTAATCAAAAACTGTTTTTT
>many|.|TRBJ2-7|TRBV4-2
CASSQDTLYEQYF
TGTGCCAGCAGCCAAGATACCCTCTACGAGCAGTACTTC
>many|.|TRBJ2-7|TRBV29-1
CSVGGSLSSYEQYF
TGCAGCGTTGGGGGATCCCTTTCGAGCTACGAGCAGTACTTC
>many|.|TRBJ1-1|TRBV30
CAWVRSANTEAFF
TGTGCCTGGGTTCGATCGGCGAACACTGAAGCTTTCTTT
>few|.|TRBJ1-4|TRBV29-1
CSVDVGQKLFF
TGCAGTGTTGATGTGGGACAAAAACTGTTTTTT
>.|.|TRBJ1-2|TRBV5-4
CASSGDRHYGYSF
TGTGCAAGCAGCGGGGACCGCCACTATGGCTACTCCTTC
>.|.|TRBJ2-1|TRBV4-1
CASSQDRGRLLNNEQFF
TGCGCCAGCAGCCAAGACCGGGGGAGACTTCTAAACAATGAGCAGTTCTTC
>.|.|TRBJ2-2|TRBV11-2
CANRFLGGTGELFF
TGTGCCAACAGGTTCCTAGGCGGCACCGGGGAGCTATTTTTT
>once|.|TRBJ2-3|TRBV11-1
CASSLGASTQSDTHYF
TGTGCCAGCAGCCTCGGGGCTAGCACACAATCAGATACGCACTATTTT
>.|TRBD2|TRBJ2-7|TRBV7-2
CASSVGLAGSYEQYF
TGTGCCAGCAGCGTGGGACTAGCGGGATCCTACGAGCAGTACTTC
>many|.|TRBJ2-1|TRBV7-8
CASSFGAARVKGIF
TGTGCCAGCAGCTTTGGAGCAGCCAGGGTTAAAGGGATCTTC
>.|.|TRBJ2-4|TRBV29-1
CSVNVEDQAYF
TGCAGCGTTAACGTGGAGGACCAGGCATACTTC
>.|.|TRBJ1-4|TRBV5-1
CASSLGSTATNEKLLF
TGCGCCAGTAGTCTGGGATCAACTGCGACTAATGAAAAACTGCTTTTT
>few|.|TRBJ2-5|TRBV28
CASSPGGGVTQYF
TGTGCCAGCAGCCCCGGGGGAGGCGTGACCCAGTACTTC
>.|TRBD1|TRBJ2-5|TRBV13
CASNLPGGDETHYF
TGTGCCAGCAACTTACCAGGGGGCGACGAGACCCACTACTTC
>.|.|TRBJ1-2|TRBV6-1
CASSGEVGSNYGYTF
TGTGCCAGCAGTGGGGAGGTAGGGTCCAACTATGGCTACACCTTC
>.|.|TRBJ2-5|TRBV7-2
CASSRKAGESETQYF
TGTGCCAGCAGCCGGAAAGCAGGGGAGTCGGAGACCCAGTACTTC
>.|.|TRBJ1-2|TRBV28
CASNPAGQFLLMRYGYTF
TGTGCCAGCAACCCGGCTGGACAGTTCCTTTTAATGCGGTATGGCTACACCTTC
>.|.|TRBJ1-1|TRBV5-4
CASSTFHGSNTEAFF
TGTGCCAGCAGCACTTTTCACGGATCGAATACTGAAGCTTTCTTT
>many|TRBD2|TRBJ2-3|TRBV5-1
CASSTSGRDADTQYF
TGCGCCAGCAGCACTAGCGGGAGGGATGCAGATACGCAGTATTTT
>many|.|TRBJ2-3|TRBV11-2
CASSSAHYTDTQYF
TGTGCCAGCAGCTCGGCACACTACACAGATACGCAGTATTTT
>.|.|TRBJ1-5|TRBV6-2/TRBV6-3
CASNIGQPQHF
TGTGCCAGCAACATTGGACAGCCCCAGCATTTT
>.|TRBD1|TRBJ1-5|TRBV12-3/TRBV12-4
CANSFHWTGLNQPQHF
TGTGCCAACAGTTTCCACTGGACAGGCCTCAATCAGCCACAGCATTTT
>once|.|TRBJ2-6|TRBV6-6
CASSPTGSGSNVLAF
TGTGCCAGCAGTCCTACAGGATCCGGGTCCAACGTCCTGGCCTTC
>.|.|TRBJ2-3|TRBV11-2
CTSSLDLGTGTSDTQYF
TGCACCAGCAGCTTAGATCTTGGTACAGGGACAAGCGATACGCAGTATTTT
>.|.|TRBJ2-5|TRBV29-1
CSVEGFQETQYF
TGCAGCGTTGAGGGATTCCAAGAGACCCAGTACTTC
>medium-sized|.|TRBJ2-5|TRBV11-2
CASSLDPGRGPQYF
TGTGCCAGCAGCTTAGATCCCGGGAGGGGGCCCCAGTACTTC
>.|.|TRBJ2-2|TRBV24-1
CATSGPDQSSSNTGELFF
TGTGCCACCAGTGGCCCTGACCAATCAAGCTCGAACACCGGGGAGCTGTTTTTT
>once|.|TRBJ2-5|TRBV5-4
CASMLDLPQETQYF
TGTGCTAGCATGCTGGACCTCCCACAAGAGACCCAGTACTTC
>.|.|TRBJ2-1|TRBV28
CASSPPKGYNEQFF
TGTGCCAGCAGCCCACCCAAGGGCTACAATGAGCAATTCTTC
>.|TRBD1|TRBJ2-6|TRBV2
CASSGQEYGANILTF
TGTGCCAGCAGCGGACAGGAATATGGGGCCAACATCCTGACTTTC
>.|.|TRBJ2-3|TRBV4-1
CASNPEAGIRTDTEYF
TGCGCCAGCAACCCAGAGGCAGGGATAAGGACAGATACGGAGTATTTT
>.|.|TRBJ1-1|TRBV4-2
CASSQEHALNTEAFF
TGTGCCAGCAGCCAAGAGCACGCGTTGAACACGGAAGCTTTCTTT
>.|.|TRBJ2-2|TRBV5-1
CASSWGANTGELLF
TGCGCCAGCAGCTGGGGGGCGAACACCGGGGAGCTGCTTTTT
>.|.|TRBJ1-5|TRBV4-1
CVSSPSLSNQPQHF
TGTGTCAGCAGCCCCTCATTAAGCAATCAGCCCCAGCATTTC
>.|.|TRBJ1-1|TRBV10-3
CATLTELKTEAFF
TGTGCCACATTAACAGAACTGAAGACTGAAGCTTTCTTT
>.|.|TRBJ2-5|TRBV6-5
CANSYSTRTQCF
TGTGCCAACAGTTACTCGACAAGGACCCAGTGCTTC
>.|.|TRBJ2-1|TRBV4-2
CASSVTGSNGDNEQFF
TGTGCAAGCAGCGTAACCGGGTCTAACGGGGACAATGAGCAGTTCTTC
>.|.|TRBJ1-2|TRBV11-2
CTSSLDPNYGYTF
TGTACCAGCAGCTTAGACCCTAACTATGGCTACACGTTC
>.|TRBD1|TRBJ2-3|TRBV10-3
CFVSDRAGTDTQYF
TGTTTCGTCAGCGACAGGGCTGGCACAGATACGCAGTATTTT
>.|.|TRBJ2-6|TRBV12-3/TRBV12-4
CASSLVGGAGANVLTF
TGTGCCAGCAGTTTAGTGGGGGGGGCGGGGGCCAACGTCCTGACTTTC